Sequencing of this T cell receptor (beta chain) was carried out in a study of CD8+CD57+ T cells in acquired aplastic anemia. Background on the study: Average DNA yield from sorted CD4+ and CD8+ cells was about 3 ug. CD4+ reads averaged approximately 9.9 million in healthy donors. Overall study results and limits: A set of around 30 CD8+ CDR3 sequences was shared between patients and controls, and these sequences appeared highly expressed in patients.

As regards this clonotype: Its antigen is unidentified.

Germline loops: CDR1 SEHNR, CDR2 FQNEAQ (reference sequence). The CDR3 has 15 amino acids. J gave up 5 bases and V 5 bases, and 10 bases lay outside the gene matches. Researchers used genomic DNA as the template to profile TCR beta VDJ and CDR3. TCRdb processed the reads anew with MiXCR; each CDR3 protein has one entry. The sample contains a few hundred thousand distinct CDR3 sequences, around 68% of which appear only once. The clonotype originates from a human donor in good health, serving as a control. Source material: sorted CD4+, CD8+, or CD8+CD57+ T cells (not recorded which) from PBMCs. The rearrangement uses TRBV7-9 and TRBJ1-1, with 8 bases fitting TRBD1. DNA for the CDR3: TGTGCCAGCAGCCAGGGGGCGGGGAGTACAACTGAAGCTTTCTTT. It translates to CASSQGAGSTTEAFF.